This TCR beta chain derives from a study of T cell clonality in common variable immunodeficiency. General study points: In common variable immunodeficiency, TCR beta chains reportedly carried fewer deletions and N-nucleotide insertions.

Profiling relied on immunoSEQ multiplex PCR, and the TCRdb table lists in-frame clones only, not all of them. Reported are roughly 30,000 clones, none seen only once; the ten largest carry 29%. Concerning this clone itself: What it binds is not known.

CVID subjects had received replacement immunoglobulin for at least one year. The TCR originated in a human donor with common variable immunodeficiency. Sample: peripheral blood mononuclear cells.

The CDR3: CASTPRVRRETQYF. Partial CDR3 DNA: TGTGCCAGCACCCCCCGGGTCCGGCGAGAGACC. The rearrangement joins TRBV7-8 to TRBJ2-5; no definite D call. From the germline J gene comes the end of the CDR3, since the read stops 3 residues before it. The CDR3 has 14 residues. Trimming cost V 7 bases and J 4 bases, with 16 bases left between them. CDR1 and CDR2 (germline): SGHVS, FQNEAQ.